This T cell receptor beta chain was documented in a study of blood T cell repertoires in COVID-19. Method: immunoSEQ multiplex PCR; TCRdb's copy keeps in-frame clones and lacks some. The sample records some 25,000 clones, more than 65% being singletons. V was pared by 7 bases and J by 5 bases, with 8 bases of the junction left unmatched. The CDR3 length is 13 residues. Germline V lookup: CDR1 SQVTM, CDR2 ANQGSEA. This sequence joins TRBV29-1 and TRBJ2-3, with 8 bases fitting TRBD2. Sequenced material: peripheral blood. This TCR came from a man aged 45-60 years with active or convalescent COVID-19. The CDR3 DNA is TGCAGCGGGGGAGCGGGAGCCGGAGATACGCAGTATTTT. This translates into CSGGAGAGDTQYF.